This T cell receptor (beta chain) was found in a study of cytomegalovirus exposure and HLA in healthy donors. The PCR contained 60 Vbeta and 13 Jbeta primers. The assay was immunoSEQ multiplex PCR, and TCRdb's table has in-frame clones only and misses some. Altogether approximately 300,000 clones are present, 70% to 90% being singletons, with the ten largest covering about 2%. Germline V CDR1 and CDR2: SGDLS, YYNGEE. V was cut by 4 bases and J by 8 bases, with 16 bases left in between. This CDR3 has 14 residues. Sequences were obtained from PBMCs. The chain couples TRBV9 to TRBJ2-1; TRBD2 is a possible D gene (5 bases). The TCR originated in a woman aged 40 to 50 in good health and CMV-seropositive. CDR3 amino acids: CASSPLVFLDEQFF. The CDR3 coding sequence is TGTGCCAGCAGCCCACTAGTTTTTTTGGATGAGCAGTTCTTC.